The sequence of this T cell receptor (beta chain) was determined in a study of glioma-infiltrating T cells after dendritic cell vaccination. The immunoSEQ assay amplified TCRB CDR3 from up to 2 ug DNA. Primers: 60 V beta forward and 13 J beta reverse. The assay was immunoSEQ multiplex PCR, and TCRdb's table has in-frame clones only and misses some. The sample contains roughly 60,000 clones, around nine tenths of which appear only once. Time point noted: after dendritic cell vaccination, including at tumor progression/relapse. Looked up from germline, CDR1 is SGHTA and CDR2 is FQGNSA. J gave up 2 bases and V 5 bases, and 5 bases lay outside the gene matches. The length of the CDR3 is 14 residues.

The sequence was collected from a human donor with glioblastoma. Source: blood, taken after dendritic cell vaccination. V is TRBV7-2 and J is TRBJ2-5, with 7 bases matching TRBD2. The CDR3 here is CASSAPGLQETQYF. Here the CDR3 DNA reads TGTGCCAGCAGCGCTCCGGGACTACAAGAGACCCAGTACTTC.